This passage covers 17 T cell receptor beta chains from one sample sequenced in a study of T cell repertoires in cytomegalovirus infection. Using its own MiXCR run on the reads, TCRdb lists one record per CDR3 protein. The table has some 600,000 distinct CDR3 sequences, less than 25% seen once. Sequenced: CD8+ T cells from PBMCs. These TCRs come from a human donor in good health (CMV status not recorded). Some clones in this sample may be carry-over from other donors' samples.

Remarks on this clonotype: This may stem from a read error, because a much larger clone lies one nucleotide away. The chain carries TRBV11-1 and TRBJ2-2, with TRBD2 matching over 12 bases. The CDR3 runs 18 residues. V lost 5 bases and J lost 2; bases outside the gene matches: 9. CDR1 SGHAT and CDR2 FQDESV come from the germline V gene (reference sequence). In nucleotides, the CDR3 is TGTGCCAGCAGCCCTTGGACTAGCGGGGACCATAACACCGGGGAGCTGTTTTTT. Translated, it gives CASSPWTSGDHNTGELFF.

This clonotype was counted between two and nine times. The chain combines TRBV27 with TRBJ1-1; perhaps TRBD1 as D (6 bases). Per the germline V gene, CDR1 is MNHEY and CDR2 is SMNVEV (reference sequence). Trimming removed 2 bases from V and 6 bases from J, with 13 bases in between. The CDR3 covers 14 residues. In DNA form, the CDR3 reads TGTGCCAGCAGTTTAGATGTGGGGGCGGCTGAAGCTTTCTTT. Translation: CASSLDVGAAEAFF.

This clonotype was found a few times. The CDR3: CASSPDRGGYNEQFF. The CDR3 coding sequence is TGTGCCAGCAGTCCCGACAGGGGGGGTTACAATGAGCAGTTCTTC. This chain uses TRBV25-1 with TRBJ2-1; TRBD1 matches at 9 bases. V lost 5 bases, J lost 4 bases, and 6 bases stayed unmatched. CDR1 is MGHDK, CDR2 SYGVNS, per germline. The CDR3 has 15 amino acids.

The CDR3 here is CASSSPGHMNTEAFF. In nucleotides, the CDR3 is TGTGCCAGCAGCTCACCGGGACACATGAACACTGAAGCTTTCTTT. V and J are TRBV5-4 and TRBJ1-1, with D perhaps TRBD1 (6 bases). Germline CDR1 and CDR2: SGHNT and YYREEE (reference sequence). The V end lost 3 bases, the J end lost 0 bases, and 12 bases lay between the germline ends. The CDR3 consists of 15 residues. Complete variable domain (other parts from reference TRBV5-4 and TRBJ1-1): ETGVTQSPTHLIKTRGQQVTLRCSSQSGHNTVSWYQQALGQGPQFIFQYYREEENGRGNFPPRFSGLQFPNYSSELNVNALELDDSALYLCASSSPGHMNTEAFFGQGTRLTVV.

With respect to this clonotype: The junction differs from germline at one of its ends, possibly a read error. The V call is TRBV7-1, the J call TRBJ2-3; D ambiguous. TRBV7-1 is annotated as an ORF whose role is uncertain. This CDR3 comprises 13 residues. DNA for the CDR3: TGTGTCAGCACCCAGACTAGCACAGATACGCAGTATTTT. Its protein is CVSTQTSTDTQYF.

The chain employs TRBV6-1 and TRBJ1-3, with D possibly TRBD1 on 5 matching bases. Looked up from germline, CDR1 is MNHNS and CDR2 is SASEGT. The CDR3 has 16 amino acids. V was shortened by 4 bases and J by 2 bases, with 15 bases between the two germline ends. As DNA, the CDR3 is TGTGCCAGCAGTGTTCGCAGGGATGCCGCTGGAAACACCATATATTTT. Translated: CASSVRRDAAGNTIYF.

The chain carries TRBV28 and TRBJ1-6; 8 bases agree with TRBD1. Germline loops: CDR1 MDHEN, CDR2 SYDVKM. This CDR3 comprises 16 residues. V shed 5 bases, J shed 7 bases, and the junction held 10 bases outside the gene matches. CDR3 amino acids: CASSPWTGSGNSPLHF. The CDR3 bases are TGTGCCAGCAGTCCCTGGACAGGGTCGGGAAATTCACCCCTCCACTTT.

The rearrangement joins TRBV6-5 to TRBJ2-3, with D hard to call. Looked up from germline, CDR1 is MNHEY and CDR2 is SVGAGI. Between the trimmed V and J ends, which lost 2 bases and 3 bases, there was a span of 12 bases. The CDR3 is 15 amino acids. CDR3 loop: CASSYRALLTDTQYF. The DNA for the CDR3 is TGTGCCAGCAGTTACCGGGCCCTGCTTACAGATACGCAGTATTTT.

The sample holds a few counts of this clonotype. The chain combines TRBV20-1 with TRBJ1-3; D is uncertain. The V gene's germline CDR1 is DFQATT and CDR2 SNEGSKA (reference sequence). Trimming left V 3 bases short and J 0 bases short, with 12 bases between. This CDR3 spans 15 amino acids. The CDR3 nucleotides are TGCAGTGCTAGGGGCCCACTTCTCTCTGGAAACACCATATATTTT. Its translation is CSARGPLLSGNTIYF.

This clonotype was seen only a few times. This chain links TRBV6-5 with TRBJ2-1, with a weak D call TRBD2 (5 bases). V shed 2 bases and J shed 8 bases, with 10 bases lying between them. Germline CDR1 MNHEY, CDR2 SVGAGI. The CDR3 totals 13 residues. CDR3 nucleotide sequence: TGTGCCAGCAGTTACAGTCTAGCCCATGAGCAGTTCTTC. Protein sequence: CASSYSLAHEQFF.

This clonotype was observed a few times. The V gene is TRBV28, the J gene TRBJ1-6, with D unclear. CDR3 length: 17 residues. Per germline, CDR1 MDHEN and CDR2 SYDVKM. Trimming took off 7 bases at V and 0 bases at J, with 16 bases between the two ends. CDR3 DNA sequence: TGTGCCAGCACCCTAGGGCCACCGAGCTCCTATAATTCACCCCTCCACTTT. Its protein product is CASTLGPPSSYNSPLHF.

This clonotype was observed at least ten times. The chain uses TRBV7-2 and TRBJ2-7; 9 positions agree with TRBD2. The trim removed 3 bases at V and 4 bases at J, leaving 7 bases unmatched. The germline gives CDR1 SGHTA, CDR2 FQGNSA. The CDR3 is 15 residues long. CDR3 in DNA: TGTGCCAGCAGCTTCGGGCTAGCGGGGCCTTACGAGCAGTACTTC. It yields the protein CASSFGLAGPYEQYF.

The CDR3 loop reads CASSPSQAGLYF. The DNA for the CDR3 is TGTGCCAGCAGCCCCAGTCAGGCCGGATTGTACTTC. The gene calls are TRBV14 and TRBJ2-7, with D unresolved. Germline assignment: CDR1 SGHDN and CDR2 FVKESK. The CDR3 loop spans 12 amino acids. Trimming shortened V by 4 bases and J by 12 bases, and 16 bases separated the two germline ends.

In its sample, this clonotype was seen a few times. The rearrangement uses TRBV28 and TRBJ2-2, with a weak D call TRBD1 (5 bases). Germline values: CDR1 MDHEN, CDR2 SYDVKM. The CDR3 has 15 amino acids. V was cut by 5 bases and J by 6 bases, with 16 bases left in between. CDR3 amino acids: CASSTPPGLSGELFF. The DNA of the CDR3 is TGTGCCAGCAGTACCCCACCAGGGCTGTCCGGGGAGCTGTTTTTT.

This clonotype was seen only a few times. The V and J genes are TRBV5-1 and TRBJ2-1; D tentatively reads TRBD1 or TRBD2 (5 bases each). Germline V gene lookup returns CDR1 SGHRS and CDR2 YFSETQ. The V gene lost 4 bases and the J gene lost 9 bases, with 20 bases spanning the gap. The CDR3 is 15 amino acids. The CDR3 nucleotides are TGCGCCAGCAGCGGCCATGGGGGATACAACACTGAGCAGTTCTTC. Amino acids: CASSGHGGYNTEQFF.

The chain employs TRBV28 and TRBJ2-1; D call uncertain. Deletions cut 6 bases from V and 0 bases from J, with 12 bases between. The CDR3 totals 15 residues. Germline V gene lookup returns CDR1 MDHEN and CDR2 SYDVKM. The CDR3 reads CASRPPTSSYNEQFF. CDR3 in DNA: TGTGCCAGCAGACCCCCAACGAGCTCCTACAATGAGCAGTTCTTC.

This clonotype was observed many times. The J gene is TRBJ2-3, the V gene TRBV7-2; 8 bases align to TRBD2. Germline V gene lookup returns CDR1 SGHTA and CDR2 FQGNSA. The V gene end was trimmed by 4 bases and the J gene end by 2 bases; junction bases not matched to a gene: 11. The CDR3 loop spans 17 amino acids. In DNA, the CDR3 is TGTGCCAGCAGCTCCTCTAAGGCGGGGGGTTTCACAGATACGCAGTATTTT. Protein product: CASSSSKAGGFTDTQYF.